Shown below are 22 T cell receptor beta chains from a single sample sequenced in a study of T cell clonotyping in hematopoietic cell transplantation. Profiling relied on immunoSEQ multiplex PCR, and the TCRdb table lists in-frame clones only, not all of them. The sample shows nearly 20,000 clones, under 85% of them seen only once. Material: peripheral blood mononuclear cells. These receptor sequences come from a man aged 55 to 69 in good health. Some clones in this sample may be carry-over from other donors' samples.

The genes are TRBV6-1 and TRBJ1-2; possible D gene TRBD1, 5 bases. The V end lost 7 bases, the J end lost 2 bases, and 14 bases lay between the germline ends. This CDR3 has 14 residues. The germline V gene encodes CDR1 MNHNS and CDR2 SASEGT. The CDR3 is CASNRNTANYGYTF. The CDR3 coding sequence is TGTGCCAGCAACAGGAACACCGCGAACTATGGCTACACCTTC.

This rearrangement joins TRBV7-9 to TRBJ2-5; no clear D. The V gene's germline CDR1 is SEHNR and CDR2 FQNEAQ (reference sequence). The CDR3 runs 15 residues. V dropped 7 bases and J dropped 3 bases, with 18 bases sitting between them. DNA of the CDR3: TGTGCCAGCACCCCCCGGCAGTCTAGAGAAGAGACCCAGTACTTC. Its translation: CASTPRQSREETQYF.

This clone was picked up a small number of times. The CDR3 DNA reads TGTGCCAGCAGCCCCCTCTCCAGCAACTATGGCTACACCTTC. The encoded protein is CASSPLSSNYGYTF. This sequence joins TRBV2 and TRBJ1-2; D not certain. V lost 6 bases and J 2 bases, leaving 13 bases between the germline ends. Germline CDR1 SNHLY, CDR2 FYNNEI. The CDR3 contains 14 residues.

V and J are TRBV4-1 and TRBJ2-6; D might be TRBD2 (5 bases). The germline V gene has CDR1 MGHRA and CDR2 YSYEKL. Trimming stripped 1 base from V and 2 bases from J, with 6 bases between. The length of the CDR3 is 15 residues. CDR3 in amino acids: CASSQAGAGANVLTF. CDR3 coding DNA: TGCGCCAGCAGCCAAGCCGGGGCTGGGGCCAACGTCCTGACTTTC.

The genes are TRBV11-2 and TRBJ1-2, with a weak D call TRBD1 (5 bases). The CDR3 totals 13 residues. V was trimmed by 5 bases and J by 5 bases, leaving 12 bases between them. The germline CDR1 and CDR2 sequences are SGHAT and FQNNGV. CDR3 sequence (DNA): TGTGCCAGCAGCCTGGAGGGGCGATATGGCTACACCTTC. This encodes CASSLEGRYGYTF.

The CDR3 loop reads CANRVQGETQYF. As DNA, the CDR3 is TGTGCCAATCGGGTCCAGGGAGAGACCCAGTACTTC. This chain connects TRBV7-8 to TRBJ2-5; D might be TRBD1 (5 bases). The length of the CDR3 is 12 residues. Germline V gene lookup returns CDR1 SGHVS and CDR2 FQNEAQ. V dropped 10 bases and J dropped 4 bases, with 13 bases sitting between them.

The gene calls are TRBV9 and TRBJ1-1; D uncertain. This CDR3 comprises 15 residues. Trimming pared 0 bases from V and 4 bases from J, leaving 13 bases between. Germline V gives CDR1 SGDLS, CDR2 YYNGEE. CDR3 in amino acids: CASSVEGWATTEAFF. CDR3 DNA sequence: TGTGCCAGCAGCGTAGAAGGATGGGCCACCACTGAAGCTTTCTTT.

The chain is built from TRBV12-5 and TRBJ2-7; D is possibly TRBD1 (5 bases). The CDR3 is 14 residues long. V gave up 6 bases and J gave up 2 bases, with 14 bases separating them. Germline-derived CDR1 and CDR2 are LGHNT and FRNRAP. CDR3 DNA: TGTGCTAGTGGCCCAAGGGGTGCTACCTACGAGCAGTACTTC. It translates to CASGPRGATYEQYF.

CDR3 residues: CASSPRDGPYEQYF. Written as DNA, the CDR3 is TGCGCCAGCAGCCCCCGGGACGGGCCCTACGAGCAGTACTTC. The rearrangement uses TRBV4-1 and TRBJ2-7; either TRBD1 or TRBD2 may supply D (5 bases each). Between the trimmed V and J ends, which lost 4 bases and 2 bases, there was a span of 12 bases. From germline, CDR1 is MGHRA and CDR2 YSYEKL. CDR3 size: 14 residues.

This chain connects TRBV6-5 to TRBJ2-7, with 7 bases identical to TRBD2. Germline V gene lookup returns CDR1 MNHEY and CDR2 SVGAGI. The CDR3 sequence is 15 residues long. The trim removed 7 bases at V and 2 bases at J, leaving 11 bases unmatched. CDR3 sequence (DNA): TGTGCCAGCATCCTCACGGGGGAGGGCCCCTACGAGCAGTACTTC. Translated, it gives CASILTGEGPYEQYF.

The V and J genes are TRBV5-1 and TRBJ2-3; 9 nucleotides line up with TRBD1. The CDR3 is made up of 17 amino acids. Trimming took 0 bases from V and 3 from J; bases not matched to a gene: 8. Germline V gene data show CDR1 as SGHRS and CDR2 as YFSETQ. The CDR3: CASSLDWWDRVTDTQYF. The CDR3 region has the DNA TGCGCCAGCAGCTTGGACTGGTGGGACAGGGTGACAGATACGCAGTATTTT.

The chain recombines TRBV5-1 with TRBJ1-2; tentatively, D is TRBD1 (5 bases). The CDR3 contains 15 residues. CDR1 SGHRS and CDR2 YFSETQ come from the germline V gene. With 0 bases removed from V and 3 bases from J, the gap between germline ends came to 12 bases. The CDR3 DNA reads TGCGCCAGCAGCTTGGCGCAGGGCGGCTACTATGGCTACACCTTC. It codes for CASSLAQGGYYGYTF.

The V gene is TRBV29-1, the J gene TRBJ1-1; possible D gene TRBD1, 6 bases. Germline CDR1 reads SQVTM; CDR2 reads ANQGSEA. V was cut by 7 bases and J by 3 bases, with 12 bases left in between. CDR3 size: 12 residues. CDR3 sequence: CSANRADTEAFF. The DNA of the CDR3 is TGCAGCGCTAACAGGGCGGACACTGAAGCTTTCTTT. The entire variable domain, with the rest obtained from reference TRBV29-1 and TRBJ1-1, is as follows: SAVISQKPSRDICQRGTSLTIQCQVDSQVTMMFWYRQQPGQSLTLIATANQGSEATYESGFVIDKFPISRPNLTFSTLTVSNMSPEDSSIYLCSANRADTEAFFGQGTRLTVV.

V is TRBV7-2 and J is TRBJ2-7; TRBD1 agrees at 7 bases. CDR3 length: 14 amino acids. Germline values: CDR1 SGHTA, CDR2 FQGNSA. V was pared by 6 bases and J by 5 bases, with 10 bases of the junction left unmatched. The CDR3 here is CASRLRTGADEQYF. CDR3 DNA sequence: TGTGCCAGCAGACTTCGAACAGGGGCTGACGAGCAGTACTTC.

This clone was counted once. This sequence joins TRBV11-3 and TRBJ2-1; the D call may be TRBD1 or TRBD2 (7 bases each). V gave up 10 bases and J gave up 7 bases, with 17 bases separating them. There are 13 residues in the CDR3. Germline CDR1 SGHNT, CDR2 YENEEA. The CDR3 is CATQGGTWNEQFF. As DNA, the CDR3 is TGTGCCACCCAGGGGGGGACCTGGAATGAGCAGTTCTTC. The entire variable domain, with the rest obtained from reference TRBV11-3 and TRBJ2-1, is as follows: EAGVVQSPRYKIIEKKQPVAFWCNPISGHNTLYWYLQNLGQGPELLIRYENEEAVDDSQLPKDRFSAERLKGVDSTLKIQPAELGDSAVYLCATQGGTWNEQFFGPGTRLTVL.

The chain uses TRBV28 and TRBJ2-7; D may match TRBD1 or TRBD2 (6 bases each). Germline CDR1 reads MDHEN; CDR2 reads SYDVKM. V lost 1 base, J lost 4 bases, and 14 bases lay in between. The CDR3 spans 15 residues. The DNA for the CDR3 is TGTGCCAGCAGTTTATTGGGGGGCGATCTTTACGAGCAGTACTTC. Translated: CASSLLGGDLYEQYF.

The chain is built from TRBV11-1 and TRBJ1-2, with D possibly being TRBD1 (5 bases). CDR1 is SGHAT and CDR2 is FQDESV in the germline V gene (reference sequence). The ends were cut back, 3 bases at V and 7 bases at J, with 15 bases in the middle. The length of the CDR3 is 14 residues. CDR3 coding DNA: TGTGCCAGCAGCTTCGGGACGGACTTGGGTGGCTACACCTTC. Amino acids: CASSFGTDLGGYTF.

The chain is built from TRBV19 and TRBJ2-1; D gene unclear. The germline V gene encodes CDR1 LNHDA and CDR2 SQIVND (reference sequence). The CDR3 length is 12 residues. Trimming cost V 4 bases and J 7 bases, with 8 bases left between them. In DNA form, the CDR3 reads TGTGCCAGTAGTACCGTAATGAATGAGCAGTTCTTC. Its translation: CASSTVMNEQFF.

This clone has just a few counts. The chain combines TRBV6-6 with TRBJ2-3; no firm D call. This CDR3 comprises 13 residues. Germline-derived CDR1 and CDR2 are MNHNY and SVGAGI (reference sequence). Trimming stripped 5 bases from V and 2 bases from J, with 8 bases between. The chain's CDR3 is CASSDGYTDTQYF. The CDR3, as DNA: TGTGCCAGCAGTGACGGATACACAGATACGCAGTATTTT.

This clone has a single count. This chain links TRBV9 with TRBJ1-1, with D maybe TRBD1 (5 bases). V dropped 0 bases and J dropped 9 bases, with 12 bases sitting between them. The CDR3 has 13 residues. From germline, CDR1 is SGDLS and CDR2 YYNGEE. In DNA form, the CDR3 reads TGTGCCAGCAGCGTAGGAGGACAACCGCAAGCTTTCTTT. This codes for CASSVGGQPQAFF.

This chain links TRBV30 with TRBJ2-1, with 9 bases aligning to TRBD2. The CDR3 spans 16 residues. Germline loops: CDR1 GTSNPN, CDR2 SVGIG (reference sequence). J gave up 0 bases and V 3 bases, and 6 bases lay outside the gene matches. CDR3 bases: TGTGCCTGGAGGGCCCGACTAGCGGACTCCTACAATGAGCAGTTCTTC. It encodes CAWRARLADSYNEQFF.

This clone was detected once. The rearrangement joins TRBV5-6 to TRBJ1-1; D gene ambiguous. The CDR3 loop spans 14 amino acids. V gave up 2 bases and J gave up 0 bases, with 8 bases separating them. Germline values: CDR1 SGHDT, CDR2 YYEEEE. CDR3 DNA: TGTGCCAGCAGCTTAGGGATAGTGAACACTGAAGCTTTCTTT. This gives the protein CASSLGIVNTEAFF.